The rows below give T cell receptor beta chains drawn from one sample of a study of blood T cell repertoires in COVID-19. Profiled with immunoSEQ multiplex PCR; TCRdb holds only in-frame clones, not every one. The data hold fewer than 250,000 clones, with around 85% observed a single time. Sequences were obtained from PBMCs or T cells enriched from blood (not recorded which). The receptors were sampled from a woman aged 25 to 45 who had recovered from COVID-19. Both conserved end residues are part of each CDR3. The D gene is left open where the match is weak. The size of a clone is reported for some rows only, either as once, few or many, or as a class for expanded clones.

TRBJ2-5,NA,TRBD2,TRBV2,CASSVPGLAGAGQETQYF,TGTGCCAGCAGTGTCCCGGGACTAGCGGGAGCCGGGCAAGAGACCCAGTACTTC
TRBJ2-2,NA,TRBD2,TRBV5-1,CATMITSGVTGELFF,TGCGCCACGATGATTACTAGCGGGGTGACCGGGGAGCTGTTTTTT
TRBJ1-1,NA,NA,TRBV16,CASSPAFAGGSTEAFF,TGTGCCAGCAGCCCCGCTTTTGCGGGCGGTAGCACTGAAGCTTTCTTT
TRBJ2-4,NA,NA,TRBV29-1,CSVEDRAKNIQYF,TGCAGCGTTGAAGACAGGGCCAAAAACATTCAGTACTTC
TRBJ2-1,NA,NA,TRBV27,CASSLSRGANHNEQFF,TGTGCCAGCAGTTTATCCAGGGGGGCCAACCACAATGAGCAGTTCTTC
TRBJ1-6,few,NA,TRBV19,CASSIDRLALHF,TGTGCCAGTAGTATAGATCGGTTGGCCCTCCACTTT
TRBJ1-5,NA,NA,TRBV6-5,CASRLDSNQPQHF,TGTGCCAGCAGGCTGGACTCGAATCAGCCCCAGCATTTT
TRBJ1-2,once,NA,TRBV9,CASSGAHRVSYTF,TGTGCCAGCAGCGGCGCCCACAGGGTGTCCTACACCTTC
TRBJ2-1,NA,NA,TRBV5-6,CASSLSSGAYNEQFF,TGTGCCAGCAGCTTGAGTAGCGGAGCCTACAATGAGCAGTTCTTC
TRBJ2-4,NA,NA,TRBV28,CASRTQALAKNIQYF,TGTGCCAGCAGAACTCAGGCGTTGGCCAAAAACATTCAGTACTTC
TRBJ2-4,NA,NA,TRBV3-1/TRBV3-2,CASSQVARGENIQYF,TGTGCCAGCAGCCAGGTTGCCAGGGGCGAAAACATTCAGTACTTC
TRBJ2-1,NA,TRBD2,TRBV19,CASSRSTSGQSNEQFF,TGTGCCAGTAGTCGTTCGACTAGCGGGCAGTCGAATGAGCAGTTCTTC
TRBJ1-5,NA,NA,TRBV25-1,CASSESGPGNQPQHF,TGTGCCAGCAGTGAATCAGGTCCCGGCAATCAGCCCCAGCATTTT
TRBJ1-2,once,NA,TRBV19,CASSPPGSGGYTF,TGTGCCAGTAGTCCCCCGGGGTCTGGAGGCTACACCTTC
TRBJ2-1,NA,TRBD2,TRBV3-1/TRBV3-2,CASSLTLQREHQEQFF,TGTGCCAGCAGCTTAACTCTCCAGCGGGAGCATCAAGAGCAGTTCTTC
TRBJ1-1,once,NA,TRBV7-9,CASSLWPDSRLNTEAFF,TGTGCCAGCAGCTTATGGCCCGACAGTAGATTGAACACTGAAGCTTTCTTT
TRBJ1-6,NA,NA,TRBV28,CASTWGRSPLHF,TGTGCCAGCACCTGGGGGCGTTCACCCCTCCACTTT
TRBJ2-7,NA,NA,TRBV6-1,CASSELRPAGEQYF,TGTGCCAGCAGTGAGCTGAGACCGGCGGGCGAGCAGTACTTC
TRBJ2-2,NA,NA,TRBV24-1,CATSDPGHPNTGELFF,TGTGCCACCAGTGACCCGGGACACCCGAACACCGGGGAGCTGTTTTTT
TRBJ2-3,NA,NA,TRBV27,CASSRPFGYDTQYF,TGTGCCAGCAGTCGCCCCTTCGGGTACGATACGCAGTATTTT
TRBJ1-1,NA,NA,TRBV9,CASSVVQGGTEAFF,TGTGCCAGCAGCGTAGTACAGGGTGGCACTGAAGCTTTCTTT
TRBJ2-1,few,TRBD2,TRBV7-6,CASSSTLGTSGAGEQFF,TGTGCCAGCAGCTCTACCCTAGGGACTAGCGGGGCCGGGGAGCAGTTCTTC
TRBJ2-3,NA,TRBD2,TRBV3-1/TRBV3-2,CASSPAGINTDTQYF,TGTGCCAGCAGCCCAGCGGGGATTAACACAGATACGCAGTATTTT
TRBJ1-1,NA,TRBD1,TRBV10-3,CAISESGQGNTEAFF,TGTGCCATCAGTGAGTCTGGACAGGGGAACACTGAAGCTTTCTTT
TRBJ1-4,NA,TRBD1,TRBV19,CASSIVAGTDNEKLFF,TGTGCCAGTAGTATAGTCGCCGGGACAGATAATGAAAAACTGTTTTTT
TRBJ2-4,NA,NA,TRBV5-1,CASSLGFVGLDIQYF,TGCGCCAGCAGCTTGGGTTTCGTGGGCCTTGACATTCAGTACTTC
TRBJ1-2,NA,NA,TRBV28,CASRALGGADYGYTF,TGTGCCAGCAGAGCCTTGGGGGGGGCGGACTATGGCTACACCTTC
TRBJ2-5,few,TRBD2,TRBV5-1,CASSLAGTSGSLETQYF,TGCGCCAGCAGCTTAGCCGGGACTAGCGGGAGTTTAGAGACCCAGTACTTC
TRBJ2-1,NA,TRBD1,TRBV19,CASSVGQFGYNEQFF,TGTGCCAGTAGTGTGGGACAGTTTGGATACAATGAGCAGTTCTTC
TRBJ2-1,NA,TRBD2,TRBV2,CASSEGGRLATDEQFF,TGTGCCAGCAGTGAAGGGGGGAGACTAGCGACGGATGAGCAGTTCTTC
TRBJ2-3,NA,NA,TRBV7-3,CASQSSGADTQYF,TGTGCCAGCCAAAGCTCAGGGGCAGATACGCAGTATTTT
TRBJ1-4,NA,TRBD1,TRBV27,CASSRQGHEKLFF,TGTGCCAGCAGTAGACAGGGGCATGAAAAACTGTTTTTT
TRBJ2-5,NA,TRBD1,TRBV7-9,CASMKAGGSETQYF,TGTGCCAGCATGAAGGCAGGGGGTAGCGAGACCCAGTACTTC
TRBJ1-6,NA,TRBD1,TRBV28,CASSSSLTGINSPLHF,TGTGCCAGCAGTTCATCCTTGACAGGGATCAATTCACCCCTCCACTTT
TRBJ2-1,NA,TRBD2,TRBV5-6,CASSLGGEGQFF,TGTGCCAGCAGCTTGGGAGGGGAGGGGCAGTTCTTC
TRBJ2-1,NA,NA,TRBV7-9,CASSLGLEFEQFF,TGTGCCAGCAGCTTAGGACTAGAATTTGAGCAGTTCTTC
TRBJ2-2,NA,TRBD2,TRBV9,CASSSQRGVTGELFF,TGTGCCAGCAGCTCCCAGCGGGGGGTCACCGGGGAGCTGTTTTTT
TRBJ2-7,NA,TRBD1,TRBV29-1,CSVEDQDRGYEQYF,TGCAGCGTTGAGGATCAGGACAGGGGCTACGAGCAGTACTTC
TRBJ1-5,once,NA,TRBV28,CASSFRGTGQPQHF,TGTGCCAGCAGTTTTCGGGGGACGGGTCAGCCCCAGCATTTT
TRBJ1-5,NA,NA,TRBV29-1,CSVRDSNQPQHF,TGCAGCGTTCGGGATAGCAATCAGCCCCAGCATTTT
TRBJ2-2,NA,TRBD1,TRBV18,CASSPRQGDTGELFF,TGTGCCAGCTCACCCCGACAGGGAGACACCGGGGAGCTGTTTTTT
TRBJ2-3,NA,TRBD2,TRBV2,CASTERLAGGQGDTQYF,TGTGCCAGCACCGAGCGACTAGCGGGGGGGCAGGGAGATACGCAGTATTTT
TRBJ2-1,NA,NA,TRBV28,CASSLHSSNEQFF,TGTGCCAGCAGTTTACACTCGAGCAATGAGCAGTTCTTC
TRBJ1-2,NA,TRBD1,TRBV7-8,CASSDPGQGAFNYGYTF,TGTGCCAGCAGCGACCCGGGACAGGGGGCTTTTAACTATGGCTACACCTTC
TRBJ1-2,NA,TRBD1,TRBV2,CASSGRNPGQGAEGYTF,TGTGCCAGCAGTGGCAGAAATCCGGGACAGGGGGCAGAAGGCTACACCTTC
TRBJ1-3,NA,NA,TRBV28,CASSPVERNTIYF,TGTGCCAGTTCACCGGTAGAGAGAAACACCATATATTTT
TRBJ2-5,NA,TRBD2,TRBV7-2,CASRLGLAGIEETQYF,TGTGCCAGCAGATTGGGACTAGCGGGAATTGAAGAGACCCAGTACTTC
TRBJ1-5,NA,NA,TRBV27,CASSPRTWSSNQPQHF,TGTGCCAGCAGTCCCCGGACTTGGTCCAGCAATCAGCCCCAGCATTTT
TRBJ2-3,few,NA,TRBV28,CASSPGGESTQYF,TGTGCCAGCAGTCCCGGGGGAGAGAGTACGCAGTATTTT
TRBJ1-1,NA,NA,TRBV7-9,CASSLAGANTEAFF,TGTGCCAGCAGCTTGGCGGGGGCGAACACTGAAGCTTTCTTT
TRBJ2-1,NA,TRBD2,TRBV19,CASSIRGLAGGKGGVYNEQFF,TGTGCCAGTAGTATAAGGGGTCTAGCGGGGGGCAAAGGAGGGGTTTACAATGAGCAGTTCTTC
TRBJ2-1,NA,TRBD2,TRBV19,CATTQQRTSGSYEQFF,TGTGCCACCACGCAACAGCGGACTAGCGGGAGTTATGAGCAGTTCTTC
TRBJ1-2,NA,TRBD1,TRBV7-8,CASSPTRDRDPWGYTF,TGTGCCAGCAGCCCAACTCGGGACAGGGACCCGTGGGGCTACACCTTC
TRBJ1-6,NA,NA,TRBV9,CASTPGPLREDNSPLHF,TGTGCCAGCACCCCTGGCCCCCTCAGGGAGGATAATTCACCCCTCCACTTT